A selection of T cell receptor beta chains follows, all from one sample in a study of blood T cell repertoires in COVID-19. The data were produced by immunoSEQ multiplex PCR, yet TCRdb's version contains in-frame clones alone and is incomplete. The table records some 110,000 clones, over 80% of them present only once. The sample consisted of peripheral blood. The receptors come from a woman between 70 and 85 years old with acute or convalescent COVID-19. CDR3s include the opening cysteine and the closing phenylalanine or tryptophan. Each record gives: D gene, V gene, J gene, CDR3 DNA, CDR3 protein. The D gene is left open where the match is weak.

d_gene: TRBD2; v_gene: TRBV28; j_gene: TRBJ2-5; CDR3nt: TGTGCCAGCACCTCCCCCACTAGCGACCAGTACTTC; CDR3aa: CASTSPTSDQYF
d_gene: NA; v_gene: TRBV3-1/TRBV3-2; j_gene: TRBJ2-2; CDR3nt: TGTGCCAGCAGCCAAGGACAGGTTCACACCGGGGAGCTGTTTTTT; CDR3aa: CASSQGQVHTGELFF
d_gene: TRBD1; v_gene: TRBV15; j_gene: TRBJ2-2; CDR3nt: TGTGCCACCAGCATTGCAAGACAGGGGGGGAACACCGGGGAGCTGTTTTTT; CDR3aa: CATSIARQGGNTGELFF
d_gene: NA; v_gene: TRBV7-3; j_gene: TRBJ2-2; CDR3nt: TGTGCCAGCAGCTTAAGGGCTACCACCGGGGAGCTGTTTTTT; CDR3aa: CASSLRATTGELFF
d_gene: TRBD2; v_gene: TRBV6-6; j_gene: TRBJ2-1; CDR3nt: TGTGCCAGCATCCTAGCGGGGGGCGGAGATGAGCAGTTCTTC; CDR3aa: CASILAGGGDEQFF
d_gene: TRBD2; v_gene: TRBV5-4; j_gene: TRBJ2-7; CDR3nt: TGTGCCAGCAGCCCGACTAGCGGGAGATCCTACGAGCAGTACTTC; CDR3aa: CASSPTSGRSYEQYF
d_gene: NA; v_gene: TRBV6-1; j_gene: TRBJ1-5; CDR3nt: TGTGCCAGCAGTGAAGGGTCGGGGGGCAGGCAGCCCCAGCATTTT; CDR3aa: CASSEGSGGRQPQHF
d_gene: TRBD2; v_gene: TRBV7-9; j_gene: TRBJ2-5; CDR3nt: TGTGCCAGCAGCCTCCGGGGACTAGCGGGAGGGATGGGAGAGACCCAGTACTTC; CDR3aa: CASSLRGLAGGMGETQYF
d_gene: NA; v_gene: TRBV7-3; j_gene: TRBJ1-2; CDR3nt: TGTGCCGGATCCACGGGAGGGAGGTATGGCTACACCTTC; CDR3aa: CAGSTGGRYGYTF
d_gene: NA; v_gene: TRBV19; j_gene: TRBJ1-2; CDR3nt: TGTGCCAGTGGACAGCCTAACTATGGCTACACCTTC; CDR3aa: CASGQPNYGYTF
d_gene: NA; v_gene: TRBV5-1; j_gene: TRBJ2-5; CDR3nt: TGCGCCAGCAGCTACGGAGGAGGGACCCAGTACTTC; CDR3aa: CASSYGGGTQYF
d_gene: TRBD1; v_gene: TRBV11-2; j_gene: TRBJ2-5; CDR3nt: TGTGCCAGCAGCTTAGAACGGACAGGGGGGTGGGAGACCCAGTACTTC; CDR3aa: CASSLERTGGWETQYF
d_gene: TRBD1; v_gene: TRBV5-4; j_gene: TRBJ1-5; CDR3nt: TGTGCCAGCAGGGACAGGGGGGAAGGCAATCAGCCCCAGCATTTT; CDR3aa: CASRDRGEGNQPQHF
d_gene: NA; v_gene: TRBV7-9; j_gene: TRBJ1-4; CDR3nt: TGTGCCAGCAGGGCAGGGGAGAGAAAACTGTTTTTT; CDR3aa: CASRAGERKLFF
d_gene: NA; v_gene: TRBV19; j_gene: TRBJ2-1; CDR3nt: TGTGCCAGTCAAGACAGGAGCTCCTACAATGAGCAGTTCTTC; CDR3aa: CASQDRSSYNEQFF
d_gene: NA; v_gene: TRBV6-5; j_gene: TRBJ2-3; CDR3nt: TGTGCCAGCAGTTACTCTTATGGGCAGCCAGATACGCAGTATTTT; CDR3aa: CASSYSYGQPDTQYF
d_gene: NA; v_gene: TRBV10-3; j_gene: TRBJ1-2; CDR3nt: TGTGCCATCAGTGAGGGGTGGCAGGGGAGCTATGGCTACACCTTC; CDR3aa: CAISEGWQGSYGYTF